The source of this T cell receptor beta chain is a study of vaccination and CD4 T cells after COVID-19. Treatment reported: approximately 9-day PBMC culture with coronavirus spike peptide pools or control peptides (ViraFEST assay). ViraFEST sequenced TCRs after peptide-pool expansion of antigen-specific T cells. Note on this clonotype: Its cognate antigen is unknown.

The CDR3 runs 13 residues. The V end was cut by 6 bases, the J end by 6 bases, with 11 bases between. Germline V CDR1 and CDR2: MNHNS, SASEGT. The study sequenced cultured CD4+ T cell DNA using the Oncomine TCR Beta short-read assay. From the PCR reads, TCRdb called clonotypes with MiXCR, one entry per CDR3 protein. The sample lists some 15,000 distinct CDR3 sequences, around 75% occurring once. This TCR was sampled from a human donor who received a COVID-19 vaccine. This material consisted of CD4+ T cells from blood, cultured in vitro, taken after SARS-CoV-2 vaccination. The J gene is TRBJ2-2, the V gene TRBV6-1; a possible D gene is TRBD2 (5 bases). The CDR3 nucleotides read TGTGCCAGCAGGAATCGGGGTTCCGGGGAGCTGTTTTTT. This translates into CASRNRGSGELFF.